This T cell receptor (beta chain) was retrieved from a study of long-term antiretroviral therapy in people with HIV. Study summary: The study's earliest collections predate the 2015 immediate-ART recommendation by about a decade.

General observations from the study: Repertoires looked antigen-experienced, with only a slight naive shift after ART. The repertoire was dominated at all time points by clones expanded before ART.

Run at survey level, the immunoSEQ assay was version v3.0. Sequencing was directed toward about 40,000-55,000 T-cell genomes in each sample. Data came from immunoSEQ multiplex PCR; TCRdb stores just in-frame clones and leaves some out. The table records about 24,000 clones, over 65% of them present only once. This clone has a handful of counts. Antigen specificity is unknown. The CDR3 runs to 13 residues. The V end lost 6 bases, the J end lost 1 base, and 9 bases lay between the germline ends. The germline CDR1 and CDR2 sequences are MNHEY and SMNVEV (reference sequence). This clonotype originated in a man aged 25-40 years with HIV. The sequenced sample was unsorted PBMCs, obtained 4.4 years after starting antiretroviral therapy. The chain couples TRBV27 to TRBJ1-2; D uncertain. DNA of the CDR3: TGTGCCAGCAGCCGATTGTATAACTATGGCTACACCTTC. Encoded protein: CASSRLYNYGYTF.